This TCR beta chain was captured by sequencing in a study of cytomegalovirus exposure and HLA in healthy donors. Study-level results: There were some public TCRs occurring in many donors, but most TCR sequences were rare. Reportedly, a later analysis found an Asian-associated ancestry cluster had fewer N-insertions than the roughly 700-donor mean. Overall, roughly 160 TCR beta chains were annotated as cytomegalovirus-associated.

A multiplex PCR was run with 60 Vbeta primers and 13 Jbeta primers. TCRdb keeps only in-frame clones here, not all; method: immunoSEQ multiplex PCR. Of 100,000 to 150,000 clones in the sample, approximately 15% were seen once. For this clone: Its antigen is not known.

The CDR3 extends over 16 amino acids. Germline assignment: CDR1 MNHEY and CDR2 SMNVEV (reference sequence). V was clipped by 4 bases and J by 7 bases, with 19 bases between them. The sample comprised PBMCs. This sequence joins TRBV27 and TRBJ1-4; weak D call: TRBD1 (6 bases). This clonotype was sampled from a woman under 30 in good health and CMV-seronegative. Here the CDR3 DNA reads TGTGCCAGCAGTTCATCCCGAGGGGGTGTAGGTGAAAAACTGTTTTTT. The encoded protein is CASSSSRGGVGEKLFF.